The 28 T cell receptor beta chains given below trace back to one sample, sequenced in a study of early T cells in non-severe SARS-CoV-2 infection. TCRdb ran MiXCR on the 5' RACE reads and lists one entry per CDR3 protein. This table holds about 26,000 distinct CDR3 sequences, around 4.6% found once. Sequenced input: whole blood. These receptors were taken from an adult who was a healthcare worker with PCR-confirmed SARS-CoV-2 infection or an uninfected control (not recorded which).

This clonotype was seen many times. The V gene is TRBV20-1, the J gene TRBJ2-3; tentatively, D is TRBD2 (5 bases). The germline gives CDR1 DFQATT, CDR2 SNEGSKA (reference sequence). The CDR3 runs to 12 residues. Trimming pared 5 bases from V and 6 bases from J, leaving 12 bases between. The CDR3 DNA reads as TGCAGTGCTCCCGCCATAGCGGATACGCAGTATTTT. It specifies CSAPAIADTQYF.

This clonotype was seen at least ten times. This chain joins TRBV5-4 and TRBJ2-1; D is possibly TRBD1 or TRBD2 (5 bases each). The CDR3 totals 14 residues. Per germline, CDR1 SGHNT and CDR2 YYREEE (reference sequence). V was clipped by 0 bases and J by 5 bases, with 9 bases between them. CDR3 sequence reads: CASSLGGAHNEQFF. The DNA of the CDR3 is TGTGCCAGCAGCTTGGGAGGGGCGCACAATGAGCAGTTCTTC.

Many counts were recorded for this clonotype. This chain's CDR3 is CASSWGGRIRTGELFF. The DNA for the CDR3 is TGTGCCAGCAGCTGGGGTGGGAGGATTCGGACCGGGGAGCTGTTTTTT. The chain links TRBV5-6 to TRBJ2-2; weak D call: TRBD2 (6 bases). Germline loops: CDR1 SGHDT, CDR2 YYEEEE. V was trimmed by 3 bases and J by 5 bases, leaving 17 bases between them. The length of the CDR3 is 16 residues.

This clonotype occurred many times. This chain links TRBV28 with TRBJ2-7, with 8 bases aligning to TRBD2. The germline V gene encodes CDR1 MDHEN and CDR2 SYDVKM. CDR3 length: 14 residues. V was clipped by 4 bases and J by 0 bases; unmatched bases: 2. CDR3 DNA sequence: TGTGCCAGCAGTTGGACTAGCAGCTCCTACGAGCAGTACTTC. Translation gives CASSWTSSSYEQYF.

V gene TRBV6-2 or TRBV6-3 combines with J gene TRBJ2-7, with 11 positions matching TRBD2. The CDR3 loop spans 18 amino acids. Trimming took 0 bases from V and 5 from J; bases not matched to a gene: 12. Germline CDR1 MNHEY, CDR2 SVGEGT. The CDR3 region has the DNA TGTGCCAGCAGTTACTCTCACTCGGGTCTAGCGGGAGGTAACGAGCAGTACGTC. This translates into CASSYSHSGLAGGNEQYV.

This clonotype is judged medium-sized (0.01 to 0.1%). The chain is built from TRBV4-2 and TRBJ2-1; TRBD2 agrees at 11 bases. This CDR3 contains 15 residues. Unmatched junction bases numbered 7, after V lost 4 bases and J lost 8 bases. The V gene's germline CDR1 is LGHNA and CDR2 YNFKEQ. The CDR3 DNA is TGTGCCAGCAGCCCAACTAGCGGGAGAGGCGATGAGCAGTTCTTC. Its translation: CASSPTSGRGDEQFF.

This clonotype was picked up many times. The rearrangement links TRBV2 to TRBJ2-3; 13 bases are shared with TRBD2. The CDR3 consists of 14 residues. Trimming removed 4 bases from V and 5 bases from J; junction bases left unmatched: 0. Germline assignment: CDR1 SNHLY and CDR2 FYNNEI. CDR3 bases: TGTGCCAGCAGTGGGACTAGCGGGAGAGATACGCAGTATTTT. Protein: CASSGTSGRDTQYF.

The sample holds many counts of this clonotype. The J gene is TRBJ2-3, the V gene TRBV6-4, with 10 bases matching TRBD2. Germline V lookup: CDR1 MRHNA, CDR2 SNTAGT. J lost 1 base, V lost 2 bases, and 0 bases had no gene match. The CDR3 is made up of 15 amino acids. The CDR3 bases are TGTGCCAGCAGTGACGGGACTAGCGGCACAGATACGCAGTATTTT. The encoded protein is CASSDGTSGTDTQYF.

This clonotype came up many times. The J gene is TRBJ1-2, the V gene TRBV4-3; tentatively, D is TRBD1 (6 bases). The length of the CDR3 is 14 residues. Germline lookup yields CDR1 LGHNA and CDR2 YSLEER. The ends were cut back, 0 bases at V and 5 bases at J, with 10 bases in the middle. CDR3 sequence (DNA): TGCGCCAGCAGCCAAGATGGGCAGGGGTATGGCTACACCTTC. Protein: CASSQDGQGYGYTF.

The V and J genes are TRBV7-8 and TRBJ2-1; D is unclear. Trimming left V 1 base short and J 7 bases short, with 11 bases between. CDR3 length: 14 amino acids. Germline CDR1 reads SGHVS; CDR2 reads FQNEAQ. The CDR3 bases are TGTGCCAGCAGCTTAGGGGTCGGCCAAAATGAGCAGTTCTTC. This encodes CASSLGVGQNEQFF.

The chain uses TRBV7-3 and TRBJ1-2; no clear D gene. This CDR3 has 12 residues. CDR1 is SGHTA, CDR2 FQGTGA, per germline. Trimming removed 4 bases at V and 0 bases at J, with 3 bases between. The CDR3 sequence is CASSSSNYGYTF. The DNA of the CDR3 is TGTGCCAGCAGCTCCTCTAACTATGGCTACACCTTC.

This clonotype was detected many times. J is TRBJ2-1 and V is TRBV7-2, with 10 bases fitting TRBD2. The germline V gene encodes CDR1 SGHTA and CDR2 FQGNSA. This CDR3 is built from 15 residues. The J segment lost 4 bases and the V segment lost 6 bases, leaving 6 bases of the junction unmatched. The DNA of the CDR3 is TGTGCCAGCAGACGAGCGGGAGGGGAGTACAATGAGCAGTTCTTC. Its protein is CASRRAGGEYNEQFF.

This clonotype was picked up a small number of times. The chain has TRBV7-2 and TRBJ2-2; TRBD2 might be the D (5 bases). V was clipped by 1 base and J by 5 bases, with 11 bases between them. This CDR3 is built from 15 residues. In germline, CDR1 is SGHTA, CDR2 FQGNSA. The CDR3 coding sequence is TGTGCCAGCAGCTTAGGAGGGAGACAAACCGGGGAGCTGTTTTTT. This codes for CASSLGGRQTGELFF.

This clonotype has a count of ten or more. This chain joins TRBV29-1 and TRBJ2-1, with 9 positions matching TRBD1. The CDR3 covers 15 residues. The J segment lost 7 bases and the V segment lost 4 bases, leaving 11 bases of the junction unmatched. CDR1 and CDR2 (germline): SQVTM, ANQGSEA. The CDR3 region is CSVVPGQGQSNEQFF. For the CDR3, the DNA is TGCAGCGTTGTTCCGGGACAGGGACAATCAAATGAGCAGTTCTTC.

This clonotype was counted a few times. The chain couples TRBV4-3 to TRBJ2-2; TRBD2 agrees at 12 bases. The CDR3 consists of 18 residues. Germline V gene sequence: CDR1 LGHNA, CDR2 YSLEER. V shed 0 bases, J shed 1 base, and the junction held 3 bases outside the gene matches. Here the CDR3 reads CASSQDLAGGLNTGELFF. The CDR3 DNA reads as TGCGCCAGCAGCCAAGATCTAGCGGGAGGGCTGAACACCGGGGAGCTGTTTTTT.

In its sample, this clonotype was seen many times. V is TRBV5-4 and J is TRBJ2-3; possibly TRBD1 for D (6 bases). Per germline, CDR1 SGHNT and CDR2 YYREEE (reference sequence). The V end was cut by 5 bases, the J end by 7 bases, with 17 bases between. This CDR3 has 14 residues. This CDR3 is CASREDRYWYTQYF. As DNA, the CDR3 is TGTGCCAGCAGAGAAGACAGGTATTGGTATACGCAGTATTTT.

This clonotype was detected many times. The chain carries TRBV7-2 and TRBJ2-7, with 8 bases fitting TRBD1. V was pared by 3 bases and J by 0 bases, with 1 base of the junction left unmatched. Looked up from germline, CDR1 is SGHTA and CDR2 is FQGNSA. The CDR3 totals 14 residues. DNA of the CDR3: TGTGCCAGCAGCTTCGGACAGGGCTCCTACGAGCAGTACTTC. It specifies CASSFGQGSYEQYF.

This clonotype was counted ten times or more. The J gene is TRBJ2-4, the V gene TRBV6-2 or TRBV6-3, with a tentative D call TRBD2 (5 bases). The CDR3 is 15 residues long. With 6 bases removed from V and 2 bases from J, the gap between germline ends came to 14 bases. CDR1 is MNHEY and CDR2 is SVGEGT in the germline V gene. The CDR3 loop reads CASRTFEGTKNIQYF. CDR3 nucleotide sequence: TGTGCCAGCAGAACGTTCGAGGGAACCAAAAACATTCAGTACTTC.

Ten or more counts support this clonotype. The chain recombines TRBV29-1 with TRBJ1-6; possible D gene TRBD1, 6 bases. The germline V and J ends were trimmed by 8 bases and 6 bases, with 29 bases remaining between them. Germline CDR1 is SQVTM and CDR2 is ANQGSEA. This CDR3 contains 18 residues. The CDR3 spells CSPPRTETAAPGNSPLHF. The CDR3 nucleotides are TGCAGCCCTCCGAGGACAGAAACAGCGGCTCCCGGTAATTCACCCCTCCACTTT.

In this sample, this clonotype turned up many times. The chain employs TRBV6-2 or TRBV6-3 and TRBJ2-6, with D tentatively TRBD2 (5 bases). The CDR3 sequence is 14 residues long. V shed 5 bases and J shed 4 bases, with 9 bases lying between them. Germline values: CDR1 MNHEY, CDR2 SVGEGT. CDR3 in amino acids: CASSREPGANVLTF. For the CDR3, the DNA is TGTGCCAGCAGTAGGGAGCCCGGGGCCAACGTCCTGACTTTC.

This clonotype was picked up many times. V gene TRBV10-3 combines with J gene TRBJ1-1, with D maybe TRBD1 (6 bases). V was pared by 6 bases and J by 10 bases, with 18 bases between. The CDR3 is 13 amino acids. CDR1 is ENHRY and CDR2 is SYGVKD in the germline V gene. CDR3 bases: TGTGCCATCAGGGAGACAGGAGCTTATGGAGCTTTCTTT. This sequence encodes CAIRETGAYGAFF.

This clonotype has a count of ten or more. The chain recombines TRBV20-1 with TRBJ1-1; unclear D gene. The ends were cut back, 3 bases at V and 8 bases at J, with 16 bases in the middle. This CDR3 region has 13 residues. Germline CDR1 and CDR2: DFQATT and SNEGSKA (reference sequence). The CDR3 here is CSASGNAGNEAFF. The CDR3 DNA is TGCAGTGCTAGTGGAAATGCGGGGAACGAAGCTTTCTTT.

Only a few counts were recorded for this clonotype. The chain carries TRBV2 and TRBJ2-1; 12 bases fit TRBD2. The CDR3 is 15 amino acids. V dropped 7 bases and J dropped 7; count of bases not matched to a gene: 8. Germline V gene data show CDR1 as SNHLY and CDR2 as FYNNEI. CDR3 sequence (DNA): TGTGCCAGCACAGCTAGCGGGAGGGCTAGGAATGAGCAGTTCTTC. It encodes CASTASGRARNEQFF.

This clonotype occurred many times. The gene calls are TRBV11-2 and TRBJ2-3, with TRBD2 as a possible D gene (6 bases). Germline-derived CDR1 and CDR2 are SGHAT and FQNNGV. V was trimmed by 1 base and J by 5 bases, leaving 7 bases between them. The CDR3 is made up of 13 amino acids. The DNA for the CDR3 is TGTGCCAGCAGCTTAGTGGGGGGAGATACGCAGTATTTT. It codes for CASSLVGGDTQYF. Based on the CDR3 plus reference TRBV11-2 and TRBJ2-3, the full variable domain is EAGVAQSPRYKIIEKRQSVAFWCNPISGHATLYWYQQILGQGPKLLIQFQNNGVVDDSQLPKDRFSAERLKGVDSTLKIQPAKLEDSAVYLCASSLVGGDTQYFGPGTRLTVL.

This clonotype has at least ten counts. The chain has TRBV20-1 and TRBJ2-2, with D uncertain. The CDR3 spans 15 residues. V lost 2 bases to trimming and J lost 5 bases, with 15 bases between them. From germline, CDR1 is DFQATT and CDR2 SNEGSKA (reference sequence). CDR3 sequence (DNA): TGCAGTGCTAGAAAGGCAGGTGATAGGACCGGGGAGCTGTTTTTT. The encoded protein is CSARKAGDRTGELFF.

This clonotype was detected ten times or more. This chain uses TRBV7-2 with TRBJ2-7, with no clear D. The CDR3 is 15 amino acids. Germline V gene lookup returns CDR1 SGHTA and CDR2 FQGNSA. The V and J ends lost 0 bases and 2 bases respectively, with 11 bases between them. The CDR3 protein is CASSLAVGITYEQYF. DNA of the CDR3: TGTGCCAGCAGCTTAGCGGTGGGGATTACCTACGAGCAGTACTTC.

This clonotype was seen repeatedly, ten times or more. The rearrangement uses TRBV20-1 and TRBJ2-1, with D perhaps TRBD1 or TRBD2 (6 bases each). Germline CDR1 DFQATT, CDR2 SNEGSKA (reference sequence). The CDR3 extends over 12 amino acids. Trimming left V 3 bases short and J 5 bases short, with 8 bases between. The CDR3 spells CSASRGDNEQFF. The CDR3 nucleotides read TGCAGTGCTAGTAGGGGGGACAATGAGCAGTTCTTC.

In its sample, this clonotype was seen many times. V is TRBV29-1 and J is TRBJ1-1, with 8 nucleotides matching TRBD1. Germline loops: CDR1 SQVTM, CDR2 ANQGSEA. CDR3 length: 17 amino acids. The ends lost 5 bases at V and 5 bases at J; junction bases unmatched: 19. CDR3 sequence: CSVRIAPSGQVETEAFF. CDR3 DNA sequence: TGCAGCGTTAGAATAGCGCCTTCGGGACAGGTCGAGACTGAAGCTTTCTTT.